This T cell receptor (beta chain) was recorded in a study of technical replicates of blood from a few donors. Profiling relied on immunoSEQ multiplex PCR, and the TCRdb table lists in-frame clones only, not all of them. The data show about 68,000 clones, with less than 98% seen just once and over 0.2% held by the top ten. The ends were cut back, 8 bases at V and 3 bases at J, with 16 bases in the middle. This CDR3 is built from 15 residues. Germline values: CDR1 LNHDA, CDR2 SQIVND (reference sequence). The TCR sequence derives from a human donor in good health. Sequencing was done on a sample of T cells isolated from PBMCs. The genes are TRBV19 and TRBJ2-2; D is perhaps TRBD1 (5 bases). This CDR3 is CASRTGPLYTGELFF. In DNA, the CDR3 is TGTGCCAGTCGAACAGGCCCTCTATACACCGGGGAGCTGTTTTTT. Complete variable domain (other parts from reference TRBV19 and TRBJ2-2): DGGITQSPKYLFRKEGQNVTLSCEQNLNHDAMYWYRQDPGQGLRLIYYSQIVNDFQKGDIAEGYSVSREKKESFPLTVTSAQKNPTAFYLCASRTGPLYTGELFFGEGSRLTVL.